This T cell receptor beta chain was recorded in a study of T cell changes during pregnancy in multiple sclerosis. Clones were sequenced by immunoSEQ multiplex PCR, and TCRdb holds only the in-frame ones, with some missing. The sample lists around 77,000 clones; around 92% were seen once. After removal of 7 bases from V and 2 bases from J, the junction contained 11 bases not matched to a gene. The CDR3 totals 16 residues. The V gene's germline CDR1 is SNHLY and CDR2 FYNNEI. This specimen was peripheral blood, taken in the third trimester of pregnancy. This clonotype was obtained from a female donor in good health, enrolled as a control in a pregnancy study. V and J are TRBV2 and TRBJ1-3; 7 nucleotides agree with TRBD1. Here the CDR3 reads CASTAAHRGTGNTIYF. The CDR3 nucleotides are TGTGCCAGCACTGCGGCCCACAGGGGAACTGGAAACACCATATATTTT.